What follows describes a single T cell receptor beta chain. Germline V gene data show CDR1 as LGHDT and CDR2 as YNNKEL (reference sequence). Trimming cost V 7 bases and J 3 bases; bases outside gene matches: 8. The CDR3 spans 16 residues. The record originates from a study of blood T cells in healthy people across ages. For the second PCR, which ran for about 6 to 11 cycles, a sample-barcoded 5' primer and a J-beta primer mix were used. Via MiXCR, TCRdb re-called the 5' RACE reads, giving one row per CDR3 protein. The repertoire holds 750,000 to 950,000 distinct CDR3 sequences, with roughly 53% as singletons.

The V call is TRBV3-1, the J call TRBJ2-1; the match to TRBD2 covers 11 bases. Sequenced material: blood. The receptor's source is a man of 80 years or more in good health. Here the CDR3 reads CASKPTSGAYYNEQFF. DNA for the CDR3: TGTGCCAGCAAACCGACTAGCGGGGCCTACTACAATGAGCAGTTCTTC.